One T cell receptor (beta chain) is described in this entry. Its antigen is currently unknown. Generated by immunoSEQ multiplex PCR, the TCRdb table keeps only in-frame clones and is missing some. Altogether more than 95,000 clones are present, 91% being singletons, with the ten largest covering 0.25% to 0.35%. These data come from a study of OX40 agonist ivuxolimab in advanced cancers. V lost 9 bases and J lost 8, with 12 bases in between. Germline V lookup: CDR1 MDHEN, CDR2 SYDVKM. The CDR3 is 11 residues long. Overall study results and limits: Some nonresponders likewise displayed low normalized T-cell clonal expansion. Both CD4+ and CD8+ T cell populations in blood had undergone clonal expansion by week 6 at 0.1 to 3.0 mg/kg.

This specimen consisted of CD4+ or CD8+ T cells sorted from blood, obtained in a trial of the OX40 agonist ivuxolimab. V is TRBV28 and J is TRBJ2-3; D call uncertain. This TCR was recovered from an adult with an advanced solid tumor such as melanoma, head and neck, liver or kidney cancer. In DNA, the CDR3 is TGTGCCAGTGGCCTGCGGTTTACGCAGTATTTT. Protein product: CASGLRFTQYF.